Detailed here is one TCR beta chain. This record comes from a study of blood T cell repertoires in COVID-19. The assay was immunoSEQ multiplex PCR, and TCRdb's table has in-frame clones only and misses some. Among 70,000 to 75,000 clones listed, around four fifths were seen once. With V trimmed by 5 bases and J by 1 base, 8 bases remained unmatched. CDR1 is KGHSH and CDR2 is LQKENI in the germline V gene. This CDR3 region has 16 residues. The V call is TRBV18, the J call TRBJ1-1; 9 bases match TRBD1. The sample comprised peripheral blood. The TCR sequence derives from a woman aged 55-69 years with acute or convalescent COVID-19. CDR3 protein: CASSTDRGLPNTEAFF. In DNA form, the CDR3 reads TGTGCCAGCTCAACGGACAGGGGCCTTCCGAACACTGAAGCTTTCTTT.